This T cell receptor (beta chain) appears in the sequencing data of a study of blood T cell repertoires in COVID-19. Per the original data handling: Amplified reference gene primers provided the basis for estimating nucleated cell counts. The data were produced by immunoSEQ multiplex PCR, yet TCRdb's version contains in-frame clones alone and is incomplete. D and trimming come from the DNA, and the V and J calls and clone size come from that table. The data contain 80,000 to 90,000 clones, approximately 86% of them singletons. The V gene's germline CDR1 is LGHNA and CDR2 YSLEER. Trimming cost V 0 bases and J 7 bases, with 15 bases left between them. The CDR3 is made up of 15 amino acids.

The chain employs TRBV4-3 and TRBJ1-1; tentative D call: TRBD1 (6 bases). Sequencing used peripheral blood. The receptor was isolated from an elderly man with active or convalescent COVID-19. The CDR3 reads CASSQDGRGIGEAFF. The CDR3, as DNA: TGCGCCAGCAGCCAAGACGGCAGGGGAATAGGTGAAGCTTTCTTT.